The next 19 T cell receptor beta chains were all read from a single sample in a study of cytomegalovirus exposure and HLA in healthy donors. The PCR made use of 60 Vbeta and 13 Jbeta primers. TCRdb keeps only in-frame clones here, not all; method: immunoSEQ multiplex PCR. Of about 170,000 clones in the sample, 76% were seen once. The sequencing sample was made of PBMCs. These receptors all come from a female donor in good health and CMV-seronegative.

This chain uses TRBV12-2 with TRBJ2-1; no DNA check was done on the table's D call, TRBD1. TRBV12-2 is deemed a pseudogene. This CDR3 region has 20 residues. The CDR3 coding sequence is TGTGCAAGTCGCTTACCGCTTAATCTGACAGGCAAGAGCTCCTACAATGAGCAGTTCTTC. Protein product: CASRLPLNLTGKSSYNEQFF.

The chain combines TRBV7-8 with TRBJ2-3; unclear D gene. The CDR3 spans 14 residues. Germline CDR1 and CDR2: SGHVS and FQNEAQ. Trimming took 5 bases from V and 2 from J, leaving 11 bases between them. CDR3 protein: CASSPEQNTDTQYF. The CDR3 DNA is TGTGCCAGCAGCCCCGAACAGAACACAGATACGCAGTATTTT. Full variable domain (missing parts from reference TRBV7-8 and TRBJ2-3): GAGVSQSPRYKVAKRGQDVALRCDPISGHVSLFWYQQALGQGPEFLTYFQNEAQLDKSGLPSDRFFAERPEGSVSTLKIQRTQQEDSAVYLCASSPEQNTDTQYFGPGTRLTVL.

This rearrangement joins TRBV28 to TRBJ2-3, with TRBD2 matching 7 bases. CDR1 and CDR2 (germline): MDHEN, SYDVKM. V gave up 6 bases and J gave up 2 bases; unmatched junction bases: 20. The CDR3 consists of 19 residues. As DNA, the CDR3 is TGTGCCAGCAGCCCGGAAGCGTGGGGGGGTCATCCATTCACAGATACGCAGTATTTT. Its protein is CASSPEAWGGHPFTDTQYF.

The chain has TRBV30 and TRBJ2-5; 9 bases match TRBD2. Germline V gene sequence: CDR1 GTSNPN, CDR2 SVGIG (reference sequence). The CDR3 is 12 amino acids. CDR3: CARAGGGETQYF. The CDR3 DNA is TGTGCACGGGCGGGAGGGGGAGAGACCCAGTACTTC. Full variable domain (missing parts from reference TRBV30 and TRBJ2-5): SQTIHQWPATLVQPVGSPLSLECTVEGTSNPNLYWYRQAAGRGLQLLFYSVGIGQISSEVPQNLSASRPQDRQFILSSKKLLLSDSGFYLCARAGGGETQYFGPGTRLLVL.

This clone was seen just once. V usage is TRBV27 and J usage is TRBJ1-6; perhaps TRBD1 as D (6 bases). From germline, CDR1 is MNHEY and CDR2 SMNVEV (reference sequence). V shed 3 bases and J shed 0 bases, with 9 bases lying between them. CDR3 size: 16 residues. This CDR3 reads CASSFGQSSYNSPLHF. The CDR3 bases are TGTGCCAGCAGTTTCGGACAGAGCTCCTATAATTCACCCCTCCACTTT.

This chain joins TRBV4-3 and TRBJ1-2; D perhaps matches TRBD1 (5 bases). Germline lookup yields CDR1 LGHNA and CDR2 YSLEER. V was pared by 0 bases and J by 2 bases, with 16 bases between. CDR3 size: 17 residues. As DNA, the CDR3 is TGCGCCAGCAGCCAAGACTACCGAATCCGGACAAACTATGGCTACACCTTC. Encoded protein: CASSQDYRIRTNYGYTF.

With regard to this clone: Within the sample, other DNA sequences also encode this same CDR3. V is TRBV21-1 and J is TRBJ1-4. TRBV21-1 is deemed a pseudogene. This CDR3 contains 12 residues. This chain's CDR3 is CAIHREGEKLFF. The CDR3 nucleotides read TGTGCCATCCACAGGGAGGGGGAAAAGCTGTTTTTT.

The chain joins TRBV6-4 to TRBJ2-5; TRBD1 aligns across 8 bases. J lost 5 bases, V lost 7 bases, and 18 bases had no gene match. The CDR3 has 17 amino acids. Per germline, CDR1 MRHNA and CDR2 SNTAGT. CDR3 amino acids: CASILLKIAGGLETQYF. The CDR3 nucleotides are TGTGCCAGCATCCTTTTAAAGATAGCAGGGGGCTTGGAGACCCAGTACTTC.

This clone was detected only a few times. V and J are TRBV28 and TRBJ2-7, with 7 bases that match TRBD1. V dropped 4 bases and J dropped 2; count of bases not matched to a gene: 5. There are 14 residues in the CDR3. CDR1 is MDHEN and CDR2 is SYDVKM in the germline V gene. The CDR3, as DNA: TGTGCCAGCAGTTACTCCGGGACAGCCTACGAGCAGTACTTC. Its translation: CASSYSGTAYEQYF.

V and J are TRBV19 and TRBJ2-6; 7 bases match TRBD1. Looked up from germline, CDR1 is LNHDA and CDR2 is SQIVND (reference sequence). The CDR3 is 17 amino acids. V dropped 8 bases and J dropped 0; count of bases not matched to a gene: 10. The CDR3 DNA reads as TGTGCCAGTCTCGAGGGGCAGGGGGTCTCTGGGGCCAACGTCCTGACTTTC. The encoded protein is CASLEGQGVSGANVLTF.

The chain combines TRBV15 with TRBJ1-1; D possibly corresponds to TRBD1 (5 bases). This CDR3 is 14 amino acids long. Trimming took off 5 bases at V and 1 base at J, with 11 bases between the two ends. CDR1 and CDR2 from the germline V gene are LNHNV and YYDKDF (reference sequence). The CDR3 here is CATSPGLQNTEAFF. The CDR3 nucleotides read TGTGCCACCAGCCCGGGACTCCAGAACACTGAAGCTTTCTTT.

V gene TRBV6-5 combines with J gene TRBJ1-2; TRBD1 matches at 7 bases. The length of the CDR3 is 16 residues. The germline CDR1 and CDR2 sequences are MNHEY and SVGAGI. Unmatched junction bases numbered 8, after V lost 0 bases and J lost 4 bases. The CDR3 loop is CASSYSWQGDFYGYTF. Here the CDR3 DNA reads TGTGCCAGCAGTTACTCGTGGCAGGGGGACTTCTATGGCTACACCTTC.

This chain joins TRBV27 and TRBJ1-5; a possible D gene is TRBD1 (6 bases). Trimming stripped 3 bases from V and 4 bases from J, with 13 bases between. CDR1 and CDR2 (germline): MNHEY, SMNVEV (reference sequence). The CDR3 extends over 15 amino acids. CDR3 sequence reads: CASSFSGAQNQPQHF. In DNA form, the CDR3 reads TGTGCCAGCAGTTTTTCAGGGGCGCAAAATCAGCCCCAGCATTTT.

V and J are TRBV19 and TRBJ1-5; a possible D gene is TRBD1 (6 bases). Germline CDR1 and CDR2: LNHDA and SQIVND (reference sequence). The germline V and J ends were trimmed by 7 bases and 5 bases, with 15 bases remaining between them. CDR3 size: 14 residues. The CDR3 coding sequence is TGTGCCAGTAAGGGGGTATTCGGGGATCAGCCCCAGCATTTT. This sequence encodes CASKGVFGDQPQHF.

This clone was seen a single time. V is TRBV4-3 and J is TRBJ1-2; D is undetermined. Trimming left V 1 base short and J 3 bases short, with 18 bases between. Germline assignment: CDR1 LGHNA and CDR2 YSLEER. The CDR3 loop spans 17 amino acids. The CDR3 DNA reads TGCGCCAGCAGCCAAGGGGTAGGCGGTCCAAAAGACTATGGCTACACCTTC. Residues: CASSQGVGGPKDYGYTF.

This clone has more than one count but fewer than ten. This chain joins TRBV10-3 and TRBJ2-5; D ambiguous. This CDR3 contains 13 residues. Germline V gene sequence: CDR1 ENHRY, CDR2 SYGVKD. With 0 bases removed from V and 1 base from J, the gap between germline ends came to 3 bases. For the CDR3, the DNA is TGTGCCATCAGTGAGTCGCGCCAAGAGACCCAGTACTTC. This codes for CAISESRQETQYF.

Remarks on this clone: At one end the junction does not follow the germline gene, possibly because of a read error. CDR3 region: CAASKGLAGGPVLEQYF. CDR3 nucleotides: TGTGCCGCCAGCAAAGGACTAGCGGGAGGGCCGGTCCTCGAGCAGTACTTC. The chain uses TRBV15 and TRBJ2-7; 15 positions match TRBD2. Germline V CDR1 and CDR2: LNHNV, YYDKDF (reference sequence). This CDR3 is 17 amino acids long.

J is TRBJ1-4 and V is TRBV4-1; 8 bases fit TRBD1. V lost 4 bases to trimming and J lost 8 bases; unmatched junction nucleotides: 12. This CDR3 is built from 16 residues. Germline loops: CDR1 MGHRA, CDR2 YSYEKL. The chain's CDR3 is CASSPSPGQEPEKLFF. The CDR3 bases are TGCGCCAGCAGCCCGTCACCGGGACAGGAGCCCGAAAAACTGTTTTTT.

The chain couples TRBV2 to TRBJ2-1; D possibly corresponds to TRBD2 (5 bases). Trimming took 6 bases from V and 5 from J, leaving 5 bases between them. Germline-derived CDR1 and CDR2 are SNHLY and FYNNEI. The CDR3 consists of 11 residues. CDR3 loop: CASRLDNEQFF. CDR3 DNA: TGTGCCAGCAGACTAGACAATGAGCAGTTCTTC.